These 13 T cell receptor beta chains came from one sample sequenced in a study of human T cells and chemical hapten exposure (dated by TCRdb to the early 2020s). The sample's time point label is to be understood as: patch test 1, 2 weeks after DPC sensitization. The treatment or condition label here, explained by the study, means: therapeutic diphenylcyclopropenone sensitization with weekly scalp DPC. Library generation was performed with RACE. The reads were generated on a NextSeq 500. TCRdb reprocessing: public reads trimmed at Q25 with fastp, clones called with MiXCR, in-frame beta chains kept. CDR3 protein sequences are deduplicated, and each keeps its most common genes and DNA. This sample lists around 380,000 distinct CDR3 sequences; around 5% were detected once. The ten biggest clones cover 2% to 2.5% of the sample. Specimen: whole blood, collected in connection with sensitization to the hapten diphenylcyclopropenone (DPC). The receptor set was obtained from a woman aged 45-65 years with alopecia areata. Some clones in this sample may be carry-over from other donors' samples.

A few counts support this clonotype. V gene TRBV6-2 or TRBV6-3 combines with J gene TRBJ1-5; a weak D match, TRBD1 (6 bases). V shed 8 bases and J shed 5 bases, with 13 bases lying between them. Germline-derived CDR1 and CDR2 are MNHEY and SVGEGT. The CDR3 contains 13 residues. The CDR3 loop reads CASLGGFDQPQHF. The DNA for the CDR3 is TGTGCCAGCCTAGGGGGGTTCGATCAGCCCCAGCATTTT.

The V call is TRBV11-2, the J call TRBJ2-2, with TRBD2 matching 12 bases. Germline V gives CDR1 SGHAT, CDR2 FQNNGV. Trimming took 5 bases from V and 0 from J; bases not matched to a gene: 7. The CDR3 is 18 amino acids. The CDR3: CASSTPRTSGTNTGELFF. The CDR3 nucleotides read TGTGCCAGCAGCACCCCGCGGACTAGCGGGACGAACACCGGGGAGCTGTTTTTT.

This clonotype came up a few times. The V call is TRBV3-1, the J call TRBJ1-1; 7 nucleotides align to TRBD1. This CDR3 has 13 amino acids. Germline-derived CDR1 and CDR2 are LGHDT and YNNKEL (reference sequence). J was trimmed by 4 bases and V by 4 bases; bases with no gene match: 3. CDR3 DNA: TGTGCCAGCAGCCCCAGGGGGTTCACTGAAGCTTTCTTT. Encoded protein: CASSPRGFTEAFF.

V is TRBV2 and J is TRBJ2-2, with a weak D call TRBD2 (6 bases). The CDR3 is 16 residues long. Germline values: CDR1 SNHLY, CDR2 FYNNEI. The V end was cut by 7 bases, the J end by 3 bases, with 18 bases between. The DNA of the CDR3 is TGTGCCAGCAAGTCCCCCGGGGGACGGGACACCGGGGAGCTGTTTTTT. It codes for CASKSPGGRDTGELFF.

This clonotype was counted ten times or more. The V and J genes are TRBV27 and TRBJ1-4; D not resolved. The CDR3 has 13 residues. V shed 5 bases and J shed 5 bases, with 9 bases lying between them. Per the germline V gene, CDR1 is MNHEY and CDR2 is SMNVEV (reference sequence). The CDR3 is CASSPFLNEKLFF. CDR3 in DNA: TGTGCCAGCAGTCCCTTTTTAAATGAAAAACTGTTTTTT.

This clonotype was recorded at least ten times. The chain combines TRBV7-2 with TRBJ2-7, with D tentatively TRBD1 (6 bases). V was shortened by 5 bases and J by 4 bases, with 15 bases between the two germline ends. The CDR3 runs to 14 residues. Germline lookup yields CDR1 SGHTA and CDR2 FQGNSA. The CDR3 DNA reads as TGTGCCAGCAGCACCCCAGGGGACGTTTACGAGCAGTACTTC. Its translation: CASSTPGDVYEQYF.

Remarks on this clonotype: A much bigger clone sits one base away, suggesting this may be a read error. The J gene is TRBJ1-1, the V gene TRBV12-3 or TRBV12-4, with a possible D match to TRBD1 (5 bases). V lost 8 bases, J lost 4 bases, and 14 bases lay in between. This CDR3 is built from 13 residues. As DNA, the CDR3 is TGTGCCAGCTCCGGTCCCAGGGTCACTGAAGCTTTCTTT. Protein product: CASSGPRVTEAFF.

In its sample, this clonotype was seen a few times. This chain joins TRBV20-1 and TRBJ1-1, with 9 bases identical to TRBD1. The junction had 15 bases not matched to a gene; V was cut back by 6 bases and J by 7 bases. This CDR3 is built from 15 residues. The germline V gene has CDR1 DFQATT and CDR2 SNEGSKA (reference sequence). CDR3 sequence: CSAHLPGQGDDEAFF. CDR3 coding DNA: TGCAGTGCACACTTACCGGGACAGGGTGACGATGAAGCTTTCTTT.

This clonotype was seen repeatedly, ten times or more. The chain links TRBV7-2 to TRBJ1-1; D remains unclear. This CDR3 is 14 amino acids long. V was clipped by 3 bases and J by 1 base, with 9 bases between them. CDR1 is SGHTA and CDR2 is FQGNSA in the germline V gene. CDR3 nucleotides: TGTGCCAGCAGCTTCGCGCACCCGAACACTGAAGCTTTCTTT. Amino acid sequence: CASSFAHPNTEAFF.

This clonotype was picked up a small number of times. This rearrangement joins TRBV20-1 to TRBJ1-2; 11 bases line up with TRBD1. Germline V lookup: CDR1 DFQATT, CDR2 SNEGSKA (reference sequence). The V segment lost 1 base and the J segment 4 bases; nucleotides outside the gene matches: 5. The CDR3 is 15 residues long. CDR3 loop: CSARGGTGGFYGYTF. The CDR3 DNA reads as TGCAGTGCTAGAGGCGGGACAGGGGGTTTCTATGGCTACACCTTC.

This chain links TRBV19 with TRBJ1-6; no reliable D call. V lost 5 bases and J 10 bases, leaving 12 bases between the germline ends. The V gene's germline CDR1 is LNHDA and CDR2 SQIVND (reference sequence). CDR3 length: 13 amino acids. The CDR3 region is CASSADEWSPLHF. The CDR3 bases are TGTGCCAGTAGTGCGGACGAGTGGTCACCCCTCCACTTT.

This clonotype was counted ten times or more. The chain uses TRBV6-2 or TRBV6-3 and TRBJ2-6; 7 nucleotides line up with TRBD1. This CDR3 spans 20 amino acids. Germline V gives CDR1 MNHEY, CDR2 SVGEGT. Trimming cost V 5 bases and J 2 bases; bases outside gene matches: 18. The DNA of the CDR3 is TGTGCCAGCAGTCACGAAATGACAGGGATCAATACCGCTGGGGCCAACGTCCTGACTTTC. It encodes CASSHEMTGINTAGANVLTF.

This clonotype was counted between two and nine times. The V gene is TRBV7-2, the J gene TRBJ2-3, with 9 nucleotides matching TRBD1. This CDR3 region has 15 residues. V lost 5 bases and J lost 12; bases outside the gene matches: 15. Germline CDR1 is SGHTA and CDR2 is FQGNSA. The CDR3 region is CASSPVTGTGMIQYF. The CDR3, as DNA: TGTGCCAGCAGCCCAGTTACCGGGACAGGGATGATCCAGTATTTT.